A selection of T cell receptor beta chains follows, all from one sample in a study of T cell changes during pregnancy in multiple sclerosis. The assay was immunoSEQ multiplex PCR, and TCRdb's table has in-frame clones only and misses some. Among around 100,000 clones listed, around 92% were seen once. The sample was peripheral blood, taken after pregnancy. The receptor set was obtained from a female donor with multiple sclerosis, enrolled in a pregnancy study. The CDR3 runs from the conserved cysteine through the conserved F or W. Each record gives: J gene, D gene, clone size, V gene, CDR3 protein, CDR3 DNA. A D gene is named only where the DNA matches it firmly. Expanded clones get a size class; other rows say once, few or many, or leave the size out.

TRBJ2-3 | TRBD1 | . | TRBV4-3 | CASSQGGTGIVATDTQYF | TGCGCCAGCAGCCAAGGGGGGACAGGGATAGTTGCGACAGATACGCAGTATTTT
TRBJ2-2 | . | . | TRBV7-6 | CASSSRTIGGELFF | TGTGCCAGCAGCTCGCGGACTATTGGCGGGGAGCTGTTTTTT
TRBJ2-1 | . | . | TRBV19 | CASSSHLVPYNEQFF | TGTGCCAGTAGTTCTCATCTAGTTCCCTACAATGAGCAGTTCTTC
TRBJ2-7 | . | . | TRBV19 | CASSLHYPGQNYEQYF | TGTGCCAGTAGTCTCCACTACCCCGGCCAAAACTACGAGCAGTACTTC
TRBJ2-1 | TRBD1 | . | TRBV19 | CASRTGQVFNEQFF | TGTGCCAGTAGGACGGGACAGGTTTTTAATGAGCAGTTCTTC
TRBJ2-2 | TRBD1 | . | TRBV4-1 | CASSHRDRRTGELFF | TGCGCCAGCAGCCATCGGGACAGGCGCACCGGGGAGCTGTTTTTT
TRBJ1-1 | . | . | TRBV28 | CASHQYTEAFF | TGTGCCAGCCATCAATACACTGAAGCTTTCTTT
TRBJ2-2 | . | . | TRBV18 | CASSPHEAGELFF | TGTGCCAGCTCACCACACGAGGCCGGGGAGCTGTTTTTT
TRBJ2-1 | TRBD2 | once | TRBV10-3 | CAPLGLAGGYEQFF | TGTGCCCCCTTAGGGCTAGCGGGGGGGTATGAGCAGTTCTTC
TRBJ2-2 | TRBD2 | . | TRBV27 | CASKLAGSTGELFF | TGTGCCAGCAAACTAGCGGGAAGCACCGGGGAGCTGTTTTTT
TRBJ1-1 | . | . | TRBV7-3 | CASSLNRNTEAFF | TGTGCCAGCAGCTTAAACAGGAACACTGAAGCTTTCTTT
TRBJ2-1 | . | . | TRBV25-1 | CASSEFGSNEQFF | TGTGCCAGCAGTGAATTCGGGTCAAATGAGCAGTTCTTC
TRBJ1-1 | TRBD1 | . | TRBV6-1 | CASSLQGVNTEAFF | TGTGCCAGCAGCCTACAGGGGGTGAACACTGAAGCTTTCTTT
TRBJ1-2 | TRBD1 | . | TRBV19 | CASRSTGAYGYTF | TGTGCCAGTAGATCGACAGGGGCCTATGGCTACACCTTC
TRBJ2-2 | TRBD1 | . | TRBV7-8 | CASSLGGGGTGELFF | TGTGCCAGCAGCTTAGGAGGGGGCGGCACCGGGGAGCTGTTTTTT
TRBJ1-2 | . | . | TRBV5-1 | CASSLGPGEYGYTF | TGCGCCAGCAGCTTGGGTCCAGGGGAATATGGCTACACCTTC
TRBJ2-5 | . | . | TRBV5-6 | CASSPSSRPRETQYF | TGTGCCAGCAGCCCTTCGTCGAGGCCACGCGAGACCCAGTACTTC
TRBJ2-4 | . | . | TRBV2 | CASRLQGGGVNIQYF | TGTGCCAGCAGGTTACAGGGTGGGGGAGTAAACATTCAGTACTTC
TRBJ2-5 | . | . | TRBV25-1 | CASSAGGPQTQYF | TGTGCCAGCAGTGCGGGGGGCCCACAGACCCAGTACTTC
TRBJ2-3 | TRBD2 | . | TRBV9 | CASSVPLAGEFTDTQYF | TGTGCCAGCAGCGTACCGCTAGCGGGGGAGTTCACAGATACGCAGTATTTT
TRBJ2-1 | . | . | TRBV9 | CASSVGSGGGTLRYNEQFF | TGTGCCAGCAGCGTAGGGTCCGGGGGAGGCACACTACGTTACAATGAGCAGTTCTTC
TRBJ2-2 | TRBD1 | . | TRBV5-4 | CASSPRTGGFGTGELFF | TGTGCCAGCAGCCCTAGGACAGGGGGCTTTGGCACCGGGGAGCTGTTTTTT
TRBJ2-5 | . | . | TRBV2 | CASRRGLETQYF | TGTGCCAGCCGGAGGGGGCTCGAGACCCAGTACTTC
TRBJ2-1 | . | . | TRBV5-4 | CASSLSGGSYNEQFF | TGTGCCAGCAGCTTGTCTGGCGGATCCTACAATGAGCAGTTCTTC
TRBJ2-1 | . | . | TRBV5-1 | CASSLAGNSYNEQFF | TGCGCCAGCAGCTTAGCAGGGAACTCCTACAATGAGCAGTTCTTC
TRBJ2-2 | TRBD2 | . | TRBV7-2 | CASSLAPLAAGELFF | TGTGCCAGCAGCTTAGCCCCCCTAGCGGCCGGGGAGCTGTTTTTT
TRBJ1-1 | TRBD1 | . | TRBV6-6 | CASSYGQGLITEAFF | TGTGCCAGCAGTTACGGACAGGGGTTGATAACTGAAGCTTTCTTT
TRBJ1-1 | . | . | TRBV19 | CASSIDPGANTEAFF | TGTGCCAGTAGTATAGACCCAGGGGCTAACACTGAAGCTTTCTTT
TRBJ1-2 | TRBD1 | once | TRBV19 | CASSSPKTGDYGYTF | TGTGCCAGTAGCTCCCCTAAGACAGGGGACTATGGCTACACCTTC
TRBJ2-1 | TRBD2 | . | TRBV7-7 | CASRIPGLAGCNEQFF | TGTGCTAGCAGGATACCGGGACTAGCGGGTTGTAATGAGCAGTTCTTC
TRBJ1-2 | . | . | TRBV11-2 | CASSPRMRNYGYTF | TGTGCCAGCAGCCCCCGAATGCGGAACTATGGCTACACCTTC
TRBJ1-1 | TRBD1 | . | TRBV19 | CASSLGDRLNTEAFF | TGTGCCAGTAGTCTAGGGGACAGACTAAACACTGAAGCTTTCTTT
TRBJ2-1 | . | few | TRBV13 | CASSLVALGSYNEQFF | TGTGCCAGCAGCTTAGTAGCGCTAGGCTCCTACAATGAGCAGTTCTTC
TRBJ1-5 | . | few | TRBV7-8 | CASSLQEASNQPQHF | TGTGCCAGCAGCTTACAGGAGGCTAGCAATCAGCCCCAGCATTTT
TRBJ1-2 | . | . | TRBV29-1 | CSAQTDLYGYTF | TGCAGCGCCCAGACTGACCTCTATGGCTACACCTTC
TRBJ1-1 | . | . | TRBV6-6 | CASSYSPVEAFF | TGTGCCAGCAGTTATTCACCGGTTGAAGCTTTCTTT
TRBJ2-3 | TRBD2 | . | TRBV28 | CASSLAGEVADTQYF | TGTGCCAGCAGTTTAGCGGGAGAGGTTGCAGATACGCAGTATTTT
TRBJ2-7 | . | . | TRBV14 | CASSQDLGPYEQYF | TGTGCCAGCAGCCAAGACCTGGGGCCCTACGAGCAGTACTTC
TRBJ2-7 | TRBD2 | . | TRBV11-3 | CASSGSSGGAKQYF | TGTGCCAGCAGCGGATCTAGCGGGGGGGCGAAGCAGTACTTC
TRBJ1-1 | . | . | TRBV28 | CASSLVPGIVTEAFF | TGTGCCAGCAGTTTAGTCCCGGGAATAGTCACTGAAGCTTTCTTT
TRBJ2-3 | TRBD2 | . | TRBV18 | CASSPLAGSTDTQYF | TGTGCCAGCTCACCACTAGCGGGAAGCACAGATACGCAGTATTTT
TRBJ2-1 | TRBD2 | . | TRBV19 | CASSILGGSSYNEQFF | TGTGCCAGTAGTATCCTCGGGGGGAGCTCCTACAATGAGCAGTTCTTC
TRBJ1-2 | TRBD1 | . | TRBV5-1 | CASSLWDSNYGYTF | TGCGCCAGCAGCTTGTGGGACAGTAACTATGGCTACACCTTC
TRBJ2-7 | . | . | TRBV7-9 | CASSLDGKIEQYF | TGTGCCAGCAGCTTAGACGGGAAAATTGAGCAGTACTTC
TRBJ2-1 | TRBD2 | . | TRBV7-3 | CASSFKPSGDNEQFF | TGTGCCAGCAGCTTTAAGCCTAGCGGGGACAATGAGCAGTTCTTC
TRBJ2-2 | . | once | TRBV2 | CASASTRNTGELFF | TGTGCCAGCGCTTCGACACGCAACACCGGGGAGCTGTTTTTT
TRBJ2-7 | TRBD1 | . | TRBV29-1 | CSVFQGETYEQYF | TGCAGCGTTTTTCAGGGGGAAACCTACGAGCAGTACTTC
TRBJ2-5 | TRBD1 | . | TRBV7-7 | CASSLLSGGDATQYF | TGTGCTAGCAGCTTATTATCAGGGGGTGATGCGACCCAGTACTTC
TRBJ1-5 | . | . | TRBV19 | CASSIQGWSNQPQHF | TGTGCCAGTAGCATACAGGGTTGGAGCAATCAGCCCCAGCATTTT
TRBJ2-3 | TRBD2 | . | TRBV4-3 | CASSHSFTSGGYTDTQYF | TGCGCCAGCAGCCATTCCTTCACTAGCGGGGGTTACACAGATACGCAGTATTTT
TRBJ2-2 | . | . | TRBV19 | CASSTLTGELFF | TGTGCCAGTAGTACCCTCACCGGGGAGCTGTTTTTT
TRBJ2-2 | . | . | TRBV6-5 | CASRTSGGGELFF | TGTGCCAGCAGGACTAGTGGCGGCGGGGAGCTGTTTTTT